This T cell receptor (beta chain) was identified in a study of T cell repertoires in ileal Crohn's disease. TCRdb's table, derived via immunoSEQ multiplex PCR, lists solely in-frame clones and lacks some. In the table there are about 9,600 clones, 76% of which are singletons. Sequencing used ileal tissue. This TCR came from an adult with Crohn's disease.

For the CDR3, the DNA is TGTGCCAGCAGCCAAGACCCCGCGGGACGGGCACCCCTCCACTTT. This gives the protein CASSQDPAGRAPLHF. The chain carries TRBV14 and TRBJ1-6; tentatively, D is TRBD1 (5 bases). V was pared by 0 bases and J by 11 bases, with 14 bases between. Per germline, CDR1 SGHDN and CDR2 FVKESK. The CDR3 length is 15 residues.